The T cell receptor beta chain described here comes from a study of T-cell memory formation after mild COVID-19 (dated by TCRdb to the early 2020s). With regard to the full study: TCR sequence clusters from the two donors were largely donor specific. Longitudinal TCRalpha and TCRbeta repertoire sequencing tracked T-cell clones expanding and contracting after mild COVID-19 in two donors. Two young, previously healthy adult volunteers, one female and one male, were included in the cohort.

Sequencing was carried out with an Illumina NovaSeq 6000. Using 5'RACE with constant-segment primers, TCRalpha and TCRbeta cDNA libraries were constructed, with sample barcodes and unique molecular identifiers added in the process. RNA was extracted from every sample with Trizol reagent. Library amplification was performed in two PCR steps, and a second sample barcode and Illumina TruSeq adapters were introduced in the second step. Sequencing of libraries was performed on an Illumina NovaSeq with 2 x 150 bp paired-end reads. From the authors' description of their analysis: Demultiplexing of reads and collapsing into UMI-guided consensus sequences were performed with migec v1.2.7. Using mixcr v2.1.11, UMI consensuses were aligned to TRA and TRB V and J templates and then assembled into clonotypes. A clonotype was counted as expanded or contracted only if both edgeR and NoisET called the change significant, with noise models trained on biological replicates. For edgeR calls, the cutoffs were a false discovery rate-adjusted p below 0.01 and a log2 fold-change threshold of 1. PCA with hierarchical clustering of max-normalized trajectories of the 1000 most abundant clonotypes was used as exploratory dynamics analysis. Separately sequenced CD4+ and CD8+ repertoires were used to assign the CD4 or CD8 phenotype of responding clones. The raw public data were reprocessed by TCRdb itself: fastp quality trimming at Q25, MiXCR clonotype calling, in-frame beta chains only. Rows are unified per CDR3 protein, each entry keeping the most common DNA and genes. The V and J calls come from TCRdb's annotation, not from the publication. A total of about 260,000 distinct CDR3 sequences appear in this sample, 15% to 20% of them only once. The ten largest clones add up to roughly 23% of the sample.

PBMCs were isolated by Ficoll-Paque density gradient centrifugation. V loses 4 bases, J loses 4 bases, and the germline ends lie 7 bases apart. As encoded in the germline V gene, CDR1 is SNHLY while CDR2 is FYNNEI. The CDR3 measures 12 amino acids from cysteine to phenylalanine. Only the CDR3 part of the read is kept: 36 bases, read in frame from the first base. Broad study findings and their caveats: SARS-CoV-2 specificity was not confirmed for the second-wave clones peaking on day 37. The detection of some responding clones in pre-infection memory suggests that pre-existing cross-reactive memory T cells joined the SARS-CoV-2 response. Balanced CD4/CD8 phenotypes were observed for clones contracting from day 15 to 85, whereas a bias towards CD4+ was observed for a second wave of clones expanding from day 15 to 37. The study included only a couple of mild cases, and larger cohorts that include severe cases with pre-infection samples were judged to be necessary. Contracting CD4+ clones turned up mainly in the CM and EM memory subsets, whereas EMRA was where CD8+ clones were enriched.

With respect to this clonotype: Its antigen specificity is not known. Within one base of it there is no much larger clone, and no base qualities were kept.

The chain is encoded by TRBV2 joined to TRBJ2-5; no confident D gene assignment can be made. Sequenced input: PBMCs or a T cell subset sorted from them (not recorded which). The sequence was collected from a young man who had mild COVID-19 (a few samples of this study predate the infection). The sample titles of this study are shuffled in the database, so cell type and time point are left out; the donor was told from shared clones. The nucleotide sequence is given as TGTGCCAGCAGTGGAACCCCAGAGACCCAGTACTTC. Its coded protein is CASSGTPETQYF.